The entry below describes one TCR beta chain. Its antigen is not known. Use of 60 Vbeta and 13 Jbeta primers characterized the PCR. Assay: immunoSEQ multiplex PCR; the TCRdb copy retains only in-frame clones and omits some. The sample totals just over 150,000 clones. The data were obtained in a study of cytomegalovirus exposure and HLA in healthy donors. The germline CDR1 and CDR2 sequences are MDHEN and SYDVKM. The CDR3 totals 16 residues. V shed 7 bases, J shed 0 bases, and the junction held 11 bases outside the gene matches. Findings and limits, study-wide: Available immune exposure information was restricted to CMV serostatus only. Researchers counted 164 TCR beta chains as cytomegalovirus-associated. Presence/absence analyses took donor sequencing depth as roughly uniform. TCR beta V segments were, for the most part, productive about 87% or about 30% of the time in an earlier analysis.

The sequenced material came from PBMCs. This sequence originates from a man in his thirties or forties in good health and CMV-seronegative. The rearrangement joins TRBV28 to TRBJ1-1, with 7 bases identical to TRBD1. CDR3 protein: CASILPSGTVNTEAFF. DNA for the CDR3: TGTGCCAGCATTCTCCCTAGCGGGACAGTGAACACTGAAGCTTTCTTT.